The rows below give T cell receptor beta chains drawn from one sample of a study of identical twins. TCRdb itself ran the 5' RACE reads through MiXCR, one entry per CDR3 protein. The data show about 470,000 distinct CDR3 sequences, 20% to 30% seen once. The sample was also linked to a second study, of T cells expressing NK-cell markers.

Sequenced material: CD4+ T cells sorted from blood. These TCRs come from a woman in her late teens or twenties in good health. Each CDR3 is given with its conserved first and last residue. Size is omitted from some rows. Given values are once, few, many or a class for expanded clones.

v_gene | abundance | CDR3aa
TRBV20-1 | many | CSASTGTEKLFF
TRBV6-1 | . | CASNRPPGLAGKYEQYF
TRBV5-1 | . | CASSSGDNEQYF
TRBV5-5 | few | CASSYPDRDHEQYF
TRBV6-2/TRBV6-3 | . | CASSYRLAGVGVDEQFF
TRBV20-1 | . | CSAISWQNTEAFF
TRBV12-3/TRBV12-4 | . | CASSFGGQVRQYF
TRBV25-1 | few | CASSEYATSGSRNEQFF
TRBV20-1 | . | CSAPYGYEQYF
TRBV5-1 | many | CASSQGWTGGNEQFF
TRBV20-1 | few | CSVQSGEGGDTQYF